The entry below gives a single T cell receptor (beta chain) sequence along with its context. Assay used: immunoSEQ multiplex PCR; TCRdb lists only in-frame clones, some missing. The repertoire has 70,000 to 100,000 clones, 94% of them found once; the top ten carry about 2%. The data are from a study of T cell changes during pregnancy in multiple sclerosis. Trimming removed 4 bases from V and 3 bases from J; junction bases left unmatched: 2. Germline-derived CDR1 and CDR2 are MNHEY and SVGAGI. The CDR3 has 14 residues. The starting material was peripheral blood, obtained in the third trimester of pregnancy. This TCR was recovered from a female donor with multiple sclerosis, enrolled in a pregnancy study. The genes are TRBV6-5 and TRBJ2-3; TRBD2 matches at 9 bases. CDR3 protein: CASSSGLATDTQYF. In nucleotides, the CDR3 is TGTGCCAGCAGTTCTGGACTAGCGACAGATACGCAGTATTTT.